What follows is one TCR beta chain and its context. Its matching antigen is unknown. These data are taken from a study of cytomegalovirus exposure and HLA in healthy donors. PCR was performed using 60 Vbeta and 13 Jbeta primers. TCRdb's copy holds only in-frame clones and misses some; the assay was immunoSEQ multiplex PCR. This table has some 150,000 clones, roughly 82% appearing once. Broader study findings: Beyond CMV serostatus, there was no information to go on about immune exposure. TRBV6-2, TRBV6-3 and some other V segments were excluded as indistinguishable.

Trimming removed 1 base from V and 7 bases from J, with 13 bases in between. The CDR3 contains 14 residues. CDR1 is LNHDA and CDR2 is SQIVND in the germline V gene (reference sequence). The sequence was obtained from a male donor in good health and CMV-seronegative. Input material: PBMCs. The V call is TRBV19, the J call TRBJ1-1; D gene unclear. The CDR3 region has the DNA TGTGCCAGTAGTATAGGGGTACAGTTCATTGAAGCTTTCTTT. This sequence encodes CASSIGVQFIEAFF.